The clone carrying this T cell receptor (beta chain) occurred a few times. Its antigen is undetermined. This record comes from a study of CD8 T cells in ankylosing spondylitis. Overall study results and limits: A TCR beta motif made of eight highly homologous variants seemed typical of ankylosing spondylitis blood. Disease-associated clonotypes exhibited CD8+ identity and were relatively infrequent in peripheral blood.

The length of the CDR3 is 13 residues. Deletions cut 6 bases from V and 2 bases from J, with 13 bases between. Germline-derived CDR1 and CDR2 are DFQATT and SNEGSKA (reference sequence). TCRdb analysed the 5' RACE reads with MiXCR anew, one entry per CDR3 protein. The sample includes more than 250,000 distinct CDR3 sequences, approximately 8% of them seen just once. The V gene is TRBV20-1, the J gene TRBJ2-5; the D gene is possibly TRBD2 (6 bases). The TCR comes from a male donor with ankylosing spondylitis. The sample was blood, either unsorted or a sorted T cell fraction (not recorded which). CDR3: CSAPRGSQETQYF. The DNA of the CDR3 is TGCAGTGCGCCTCGGGGGTCGCAAGAGACCCAGTACTTC.